This T cell receptor (beta chain) was identified during a study of CD8+ T cells in alopecia areata. Study summary: Treated individuals took tofacitinib by mouth, 5 to 10 mg twice daily.

The treatment here: oral pan-JAK inhibitor, 5-10 mg twice daily. After isolation, RNA underwent reverse transcription to generate cDNA as the sequencing template. Only in-frame clones appear in the TCRdb table, and some are missing; sequencing was by immunoSEQ multiplex PCR. This table has roughly 200,000 clones, 45% to 75% appearing once. Germline assignment: CDR1 LGHNA and CDR2 YNFKEQ. The trim removed 1 base at V and 4 bases at J, leaving 9 bases unmatched. This CDR3 region has 17 residues. The material sequenced was CD4+ T cells sorted from blood, taken at week 4, from a patient treated with tofacitinib. This rearrangement joins TRBV4-2 to TRBJ2-3; 9 bases line up with TRBD2. The receptor comes from a human donor with alopecia areata. The CDR3 DNA reads as TGTGCCAGCAGCCAAGCTGGTAGCGGGGGATCGGCAGATACGCAGTATTTT. Translated: CASSQAGSGGSADTQYF.